This T cell receptor beta chain was sequenced during a study of blood T cell repertoires in COVID-19. The wider study: Some COVID-19 samples were acute and others convalescent; all came from the United States, Italy and Spain. PBMCs, B-cell-depleted T cells, or T cells were the source of the cDNA or gDNA that made up the material.

Original processing notes: Reference gene primer amplification gave estimated nucleated cell counts. Assay used: immunoSEQ multiplex PCR; TCRdb lists only in-frame clones, some missing. The V and J calls and clone size are taken from that table; D and trimming were inferred from the DNA. The data show over 70,000 clones, about 74% seen once. Seattle researchers signed up patients amid active infection and tracked them longitudinally. Sequencing was done on a sample of peripheral blood. The receptor was derived from a man aged 70-80 years with COVID-19, enrolled during active disease.

The CDR3 DNA reads TGCGCCAGCAGCTTGGCCGGGGGACTAGCGGGAGGGCCTAACACCGGGGAGCTGTTTTTT. Amino acids: CASSLAGGLAGGPNTGELFF. The chain uses TRBV5-1 and TRBJ2-2; 16 bases map to TRBD2. The germline V gene has CDR1 SGHRS and CDR2 YFSETQ. The CDR3 extends over 20 amino acids. Germline trimming cut 0 bases from V and 2 bases from J; bases unmatched to any gene: 7.